This TCR beta chain was identified in a study of neurological immune-mediated disorders. TCRdb reanalysed the 5' RACE reads using MiXCR and keeps one entry per CDR3 protein. Counted here are around 53,000 distinct CDR3 sequences, approximately 8.4% occurring once; the ten biggest clones make up 1.9%. The CDR3 contains 13 residues. Germline CDR1 reads ENHRY; CDR2 reads SYGVKD. Trimming left V 10 bases short and J 1 base short, with 8 bases between. The time point here: longitudinal time-point 3. This clonotype was detected many times. The TCR comes from a middle-aged woman in good health. J is TRBJ2-6 and V is TRBV10-3; D gene unclear. Sequencing was performed on PBMCs. CDR3: CATLSSGANVLTF. The CDR3 coding sequence is TGTGCCACCCTGAGTTCTGGGGCCAACGTCCTGACTTTC.